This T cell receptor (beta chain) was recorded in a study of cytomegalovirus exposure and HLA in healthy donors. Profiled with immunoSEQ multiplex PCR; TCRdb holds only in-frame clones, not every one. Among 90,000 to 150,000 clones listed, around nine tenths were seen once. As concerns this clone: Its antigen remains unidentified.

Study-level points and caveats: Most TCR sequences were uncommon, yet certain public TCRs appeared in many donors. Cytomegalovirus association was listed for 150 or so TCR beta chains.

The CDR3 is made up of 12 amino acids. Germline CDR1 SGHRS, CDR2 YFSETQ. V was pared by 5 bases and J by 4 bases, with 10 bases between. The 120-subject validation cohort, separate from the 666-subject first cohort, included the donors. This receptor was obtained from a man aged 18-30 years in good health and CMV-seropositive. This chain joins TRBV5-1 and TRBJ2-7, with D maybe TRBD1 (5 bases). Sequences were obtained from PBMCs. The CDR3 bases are TGCGCCAGCAGTTCGGACATATACGAGCAGTACTTC. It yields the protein CASSSDIYEQYF.